This T cell receptor (beta chain) was profiled in a study of post-analysis software for immune sequencing data. Study details: Both relapsing-remitting and secondary progressive multiple sclerosis featured among the disease courses, as did progressive-relapsing multiple sclerosis.

Germline values: CDR1 SGHDT, CDR2 YYEEEE. The CDR3 has 18 residues. V trimming: 5 bases; J trimming: 1 base; junction bases outside the gene matches: 14. Whole-study findings and limits: Comparison of patients with controls showed four or five TRBV segments more frequent in patients, TRBV5-6, TRBV5-1 and TRBV20-1 among them. Under F measure analysis, samples from one preparation batch co-clustered strongly. Controls had significantly higher normalized Chao1 diversity than multiple sclerosis patients.

This clonotype was picked up many times. Its antigen is still unknown. Prepared libraries of TCR beta cDNA carried unique molecular identifiers. Each CDR3 protein gets one entry after TCRdb re-called the PCR reads with MiXCR. The table has hundreds of thousands of distinct CDR3 sequences, approximately 34% seen once. V is TRBV5-6 and J is TRBJ2-4; 8 bases are a match to TRBD2. The sequenced sample was blood. This TCR came from a girl aged 5-17 years with multiple sclerosis. The CDR3 sequence is CASSSSLAGGIAKNIQYF. The CDR3 DNA reads as TGTGCCAGCAGTTCGTCTCTAGCGGGCGGCATCGCCAAAAACATTCAGTACTTC.